This T cell receptor beta chain was observed in a study of monozygotic twins with inflammatory bowel disease. Phlebotomy per donor yielded a single 2.5 ml blood sample. After re-calling the 5' RACE reads, TCRdb lists one entry per CDR3 protein, DNA absent. The sample's table shows around 200,000 distinct CDR3 sequences. Sequences were obtained from blood. This clonotype was obtained from a human donor with ulcerative colitis or Crohn's disease, or a healthy co-twin of an affected twin (not recorded which).

CDR3: CASSRYGQGAANTGELFF. The chain joins TRBV11-2 to TRBJ2-2; lacking DNA, the TRBD1 call made by TCRdb goes unchecked. The CDR3 is 18 residues long. Looked up from germline, CDR1 is SGHAT and CDR2 is FQNNGV.